The sequence of this T cell receptor (beta chain) was determined in a study of Graves' ophthalmopathy and Graves' hyperthyroidism. This clonotype occurred a few times. Its cognate antigen is unknown. Study findings and constraints: Blood also harbored most expanded thyroid clonotypes above 0.001 frequency. Stable hyperthyroidism and ophthalmopathy were told apart by a 13-signature model, which achieved just over 85% sensitivity and around 80% specificity.

Researchers took RNA transcripts and amplified TCR beta CDR3 regions from them. The first-round RT-PCR employed HTBI primers together with the Qiagen OneStep RT-PCR kit. A multiplex PCR was then performed as the second round. In TCRdb, the multiplex PCR reads were re-called with MiXCR into one record per CDR3 protein. The sample includes around 1,000,000 distinct CDR3 sequences, less than 45% of them seen just once. Additional autoimmune diseases, uncontrolled infections, pregnancy or lactation disqualified patients. Clinicians diagnosed using symptoms, serum thyroxine, TRAb, thyroid ultrasound and orbital computed tomography. Germline V lookup: CDR1 DFQATT, CDR2 SNEGSKA (reference sequence). This CDR3 has 13 residues. Trimming left V 4 bases short and J 0 bases short, with 6 bases between.

The sequenced sample consisted of peripheral blood or thyroid tissue (not recorded which). This clonotype was sampled from an adult man with Graves' hyperthyroidism. V is TRBV20-1 and J is TRBJ2-2; D not resolved. The chain's CDR3 is CSAKGPNTGELFF. The CDR3 nucleotides are TGCAGTGCTAAAGGGCCGAACACCGGGGAGCTGTTTTTT.